This T cell receptor beta chain originates from a study of blood T cell repertoires in COVID-19. The protocol was immunoSEQ multiplex PCR, while the TCRdb copy is restricted to in-frame clones and leaves out a portion. Of 130,000 to 150,000 clones in the sample, roughly four fifths were seen once. V was shortened by 5 bases and J by 3 bases, with 16 bases between the two germline ends. Germline assignment: CDR1 MNHEY and CDR2 SVGEGT. This CDR3 is built from 15 residues. The TCR originated in a human donor with acute or convalescent COVID-19. The donor label of this sample is uncertain. The sample consisted of peripheral blood. The chain has TRBV6-2 or TRBV6-3 and TRBJ1-1; tentative D call: TRBD1 (6 bases). The CDR3 region is CASSPVWGRDTEAFF. Here the CDR3 DNA reads TGTGCCAGCAGTCCGGTTTGGGGGCGCGACACTGAAGCTTTCTTT.